Below are 27 T cell receptor beta chains sequenced from a single sample in a study of PD-1 blockade in mismatch repair-deficient tumors. The data were produced by immunoSEQ multiplex PCR, yet TCRdb's version contains in-frame clones alone and is incomplete. This table holds 70,000 to 95,000 clones, approximately 78% found once. The source material was peripheral blood, sampled 44 weeks after starting pembrolizumab. The receptors originated from an adult with mismatch repair-deficient cancer.

The gene calls are TRBV29-1 and TRBJ2-3, with D unresolved. The CDR3 loop spans 14 amino acids. V lost 5 bases and J lost 6, with 18 bases in between. Germline loops: CDR1 SQVTM, CDR2 ANQGSEA. CDR3 nucleotide sequence: TGCAGCGTTACAAGTAACGAGCAGAGGGATACGCAGTATTTT. Translation: CSVTSNEQRDTQYF.

The chain is built from TRBV19 and TRBJ1-1; TRBD1 agrees at 7 bases. Germline-derived CDR1 and CDR2 are LNHDA and SQIVND (reference sequence). After removal of 10 bases from V and 1 base from J, the junction contained 3 bases not matched to a gene. This CDR3 comprises 12 residues. The CDR3 region is CATGQENTEAFF. The DNA of the CDR3 is TGTGCCACAGGACAGGAGAACACTGAAGCTTTCTTT.

The chain is built from TRBV5-1 and TRBJ1-4; the match to TRBD1 covers 7 bases. CDR3 length: 16 residues. The V gene's germline CDR1 is SGHRS and CDR2 YFSETQ. V was pared by 0 bases and J by 6 bases, with 8 bases of the junction left unmatched. CDR3 region: CASSLEGGGGYEKLFF. The CDR3, as DNA: TGCGCCAGCAGCTTGGAGGGCGGAGGGGGCTATGAAAAACTGTTTTTT.

This rearrangement joins TRBV9 to TRBJ1-2; 8 bases align to TRBD1. From germline, CDR1 is SGDLS and CDR2 YYNGEE. This CDR3 is 19 amino acids long. Trimming at V came to 2 bases and at J to 6 bases, leaving 21 bases not matched to a gene. CDR3 sequence: CASSVTTGGDEKGKDGYTF. DNA of the CDR3: TGTGCCAGCAGCGTCACTACAGGGGGGGATGAGAAAGGGAAGGATGGCTACACCTTC. Supplemented by reference TRBV9 and TRBJ1-2, the full variable domain reads DSGVTQTPKHLITATGQRVTLRCSPRSGDLSVYWYQQSLDQGLQFLIQYYNGEERAKGNILERFSAQQFPDLHSELNLSSLELGDSALYFCASSVTTGGDEKGKDGYTFGSGTRLTVV.

V is TRBV25-1 and J is TRBJ1-2, with TRBD1 as a possible D gene (5 bases). V was clipped by 6 bases and J by 8 bases, with 16 bases between them. Germline CDR1 and CDR2: MGHDK and SYGVNS. CDR3 length: 13 amino acids. CDR3 DNA: TGTGCCAGCAGCCCTCGAGGGGTTGGGGGCTACACCTTC. Its protein is CASSPRGVGGYTF.

The chain links TRBV6-5 to TRBJ2-2; 8 bases line up with TRBD1. V shed 2 bases, J shed 2 bases, and the junction held 4 bases outside the gene matches. Germline-derived CDR1 and CDR2 are MNHEY and SVGAGI. CDR3 length: 16 residues. In DNA, the CDR3 is TGTGCCAGCAGTTACCCGACAGGGGCCAACACCGGGGAGCTGTTTTTT. Translation: CASSYPTGANTGELFF.

V usage is TRBV6-1 and J usage is TRBJ1-2; D gene uncertain. Germline CDR1 MNHNS, CDR2 SASEGT. V was shortened by 3 bases and J by 8 bases, with 13 bases between the two germline ends. The CDR3 is made up of 13 amino acids. The CDR3, as DNA: TGTGCCAGCAGTGAGTCATTGGGTCGGGGCTACACCTTC. As protein: CASSESLGRGYTF.

The chain carries TRBV9 and TRBJ2-1; 11 nucleotides match TRBD2. The V segment lost 2 bases and the J segment 6 bases; nucleotides outside the gene matches: 22. Germline CDR1 reads SGDLS; CDR2 reads YYNGEE. The CDR3 is 21 amino acids. CDR3 bases: TGTGCCAGCAGCGTTCCGTCGAGGGACACAACGGGACTAGCGGAATCCAATGAGCAGTTCTTC. It codes for CASSVPSRDTTGLAESNEQFF.

The rearrangement links TRBV9 to TRBJ2-7; D tentatively fits TRBD1 or TRBD2 (6 bases each). The V end was cut by 0 bases, the J end by 6 bases, with 13 bases between. Germline V gene sequence: CDR1 SGDLS, CDR2 YYNGEE. This CDR3 is built from 14 residues. DNA for the CDR3: TGTGCCAGCAGCGTAGGTCCTGGAGGGGGCGAGCAGTACTTC. Translated: CASSVGPGGGEQYF.

The chain links TRBV11-2 to TRBJ1-4; D unresolved. The CDR3 sequence is 15 residues long. The germline V and J ends were trimmed by 1 base and 5 bases, with 11 bases remaining between them. Looked up from germline, CDR1 is SGHAT and CDR2 is FQNNGV. In DNA form, the CDR3 reads TGTGCCAGCAGCTTAGTGGGGTTGGCGAATGAAAAACTGTTTTTT. It is translated as CASSLVGLANEKLFF.

This clone showed up just a few times. The V call is TRBV19, the J call TRBJ2-7; D gene uncertain. The CDR3 is 14 residues long. Germline lookup yields CDR1 LNHDA and CDR2 SQIVND (reference sequence). Trimming took off 6 bases at V and 2 bases at J, with 14 bases between the two ends. CDR3 loop: CASSYTRYAYEQYF. The CDR3, as DNA: TGTGCCAGTAGCTACACGAGGTACGCCTACGAGCAGTACTTC.

CDR3 DNA sequence: TGTGCCAGCAGCCCCCGATATCAGCCCCAGCATTTT. Translation: CASSPRYQPQHF. The rearrangement joins TRBV7-8 to TRBJ1-5, with D hard to call. This CDR3 has 12 amino acids. The germline V gene has CDR1 SGHVS and CDR2 FQNEAQ. Deletions cut 5 bases from V and 5 bases from J, with 7 bases between. The entire variable domain, with the rest obtained from reference TRBV7-8 and TRBJ1-5, is as follows: GAGVSQSPRYKVAKRGQDVALRCDPISGHVSLFWYQQALGQGPEFLTYFQNEAQLDKSGLPSDRFFAERPEGSVSTLKIQRTQQEDSAVYLCASSPRYQPQHFGDGTRLSIL.

The chain recombines TRBV18 with TRBJ2-5; no definite D call. The CDR3 is 17 amino acids. V was clipped by 1 base and J by 3 bases, with 18 bases between them. The germline V gene encodes CDR1 KGHSH and CDR2 LQKENI. CDR3 coding DNA: TGTGCCAGCTCACCACGCGTGGACGGTGGGTTTAAAGAGACCCAGTACTTC. Translation gives CASSPRVDGGFKETQYF.

The chain is built from TRBV10-3 and TRBJ2-7; 9 positions agree with TRBD2. V dropped 7 bases and J dropped 5; count of bases not matched to a gene: 9. Germline V gene lookup returns CDR1 ENHRY and CDR2 SYGVKD. The CDR3 is 14 residues long. The CDR3 sequence is CAIIGGRANDEQYF. The CDR3 bases are TGTGCCATCATCGGCGGGAGGGCCAATGACGAGCAGTACTTC.

V usage is TRBV27 and J usage is TRBJ2-1, with 11 bases matching TRBD2. Germline CDR1 and CDR2: MNHEY and SMNVEV (reference sequence). The CDR3 contains 15 residues. The V and J ends lost 7 bases and 10 bases, in that order; junction bases with no gene match: 12. The CDR3 protein is CASNPGLAGGIEQFF. The CDR3 DNA reads TGTGCCAGCAATCCCGGGCTAGCGGGAGGTATCGAGCAGTTCTTC.

J is TRBJ2-1 and V is TRBV11-3; D not certain. Trimming removed 0 bases from V and 7 bases from J, with 19 bases in between. There are 17 residues in the CDR3. Germline CDR1 SGHNT, CDR2 YENEEA. In nucleotides, the CDR3 is TGTGCCAGCAGCTTAGATCTCACGGGCCCCGTCCCAAATGAGCAGTTCTTC. As protein: CASSLDLTGPVPNEQFF.

CDR3 region: CASSYSGTGTYEQYF. The CDR3 nucleotides are TGTGCCAGCAGTTACTCGGGGACAGGGACCTACGAGCAGTACTTC. The chain joins TRBV6-6 to TRBJ2-7; 9 nucleotides agree with TRBD1. Losses at the gene ends were 0 bases for V and 2 bases for J; bases not matched to a gene: 2. This CDR3 contains 15 residues. Germline CDR1 reads MNHNY; CDR2 reads SVGAGI (reference sequence).

V is TRBV7-3 and J is TRBJ2-3; D is tentatively TRBD1 or TRBD2 (5 bases each). The germline V gene encodes CDR1 SGHTA and CDR2 FQGTGA. This CDR3 has 14 residues. The germline V and J ends were trimmed by 4 bases and 5 bases, with 13 bases remaining between them. The CDR3 DNA sequence: TGTGCCAGCAGCTCCTCCGGGACGGGAGATACGCAGTATTTT. It specifies CASSSSGTGDTQYF.

The chain recombines TRBV7-9 with TRBJ2-7; 10 nucleotides line up with TRBD2. CDR3 size: 15 residues. Trimming at V came to 5 bases and at J to 2 bases, leaving 6 bases not matched to a gene. CDR1 is SEHNR and CDR2 is FQNEAQ in the germline V gene (reference sequence). The CDR3 sequence is CASSPGLALTYEQYF. The CDR3 coding sequence is TGTGCCAGCAGCCCGGGACTAGCGTTGACCTACGAGCAGTACTTC.

This clone occurred once. The chain recombines TRBV5-4 with TRBJ2-3, with TRBD2 matching 10 bases. The CDR3 covers 14 residues. Unmatched junction bases numbered 7, after V lost 7 bases and J lost 5 bases. CDR1 and CDR2 (germline): SGHNT, YYREEE (reference sequence). The CDR3 coding sequence is TGTGCCAGCGACCCTAGCGGGAGACGAGATACGCAGTATTTT. Translated: CASDPSGRRDTQYF.

The chain carries TRBV13 and TRBJ2-1; D not certain. V dropped 3 bases and J dropped 5 bases, with 20 bases sitting between them. This CDR3 spans 17 amino acids. From germline, CDR1 is PRHDT and CDR2 FYEKMQ (reference sequence). The CDR3 loop reads CASSFYLVGQLNNEQFF. CDR3 bases: TGTGCCAGCAGCTTTTACCTGGTAGGCCAGCTGAACAATGAGCAGTTCTTC.

The rearrangement uses TRBV7-9 and TRBJ1-5, with D possibly TRBD1 on 5 matching bases. With 8 bases removed from V and 7 bases from J, the gap between germline ends came to 15 bases. This CDR3 has 13 amino acids. Per germline, CDR1 SEHNR and CDR2 FQNEAQ (reference sequence). The CDR3 loop reads CASGTGDHQPQHF. In DNA form, the CDR3 reads TGTGCCAGCGGGACTGGGGATCACCAGCCCCAGCATTTT.

The genes are TRBV10-1 and TRBJ2-1; TRBD2 aligns across 8 bases. Germline trimming cut 7 bases from V and 6 bases from J; bases unmatched to any gene: 14. Germline CDR1 is WNHNN and CDR2 is SYGVQD (reference sequence). This CDR3 is 16 amino acids long. DNA of the CDR3: TGCGCCAGCATCACCACGCGAATAGCGGGACTCAATGAGCAGTTCTTC. This translates into CASITTRIAGLNEQFF.

This chain connects TRBV19 to TRBJ1-4; D remains ambiguous. Germline V gene lookup returns CDR1 LNHDA and CDR2 SQIVND (reference sequence). The CDR3 runs 13 residues. Trimming stripped 4 bases from V and 4 bases from J, with 7 bases between. This chain's CDR3 is CASSTDINEKLFF. CDR3 DNA sequence: TGTGCCAGTAGTACCGATATTAATGAAAAACTGTTTTTT.

This chain links TRBV19 with TRBJ2-3, with TRBD1 as a possible D gene (8 bases). The CDR3 runs 16 residues. Trimming removed 4 bases at V and 3 bases at J, with 17 bases between. CDR1 LNHDA and CDR2 SQIVND come from the germline V gene (reference sequence). CDR3 residues: CASSTGNRGGTDTQYF. The CDR3 bases are TGTGCCAGTAGTACGGGCAACAGGGGGGGAACAGATACGCAGTATTTT.

The CDR3 reads CSVGTQRADGYTF. The DNA for the CDR3 is TGCAGCGTTGGGACCCAAAGGGCGGATGGCTACACCTTC. This chain uses TRBV29-1 with TRBJ1-2; D unresolved. CDR1 and CDR2 (germline): SQVTM, ANQGSEA. The CDR3 consists of 13 residues. V lost 4 bases and J lost 6, with 15 bases in between.

The rearrangement joins TRBV28 to TRBJ1-5; D call uncertain. V was pared by 6 bases and J by 0 bases, with 24 bases between. This CDR3 has 19 amino acids. Looked up from germline, CDR1 is MDHEN and CDR2 is SYDVKM. The CDR3 region is CASSPPPYSTAYSNQPQHF. The CDR3 region has the DNA TGTGCCAGCAGCCCTCCACCTTACTCCACCGCTTATAGCAATCAGCCCCAGCATTTT.